These 8 T cell receptor beta chains share one sample of origin, sequenced in a study of cytotoxic CD8 clonotypes in ibrutinib-treated CLL. Sequenced by immunoSEQ multiplex PCR; TCRdb stores in-frame clones only, minus some. Of some 76,000 clones in the sample, roughly 85% are singletons; the top ten hold more than 35%. Sequences were derived from PBMCs, sampled after 24 months of ibrutinib treatment. All receptors come from a human donor with chronic lymphocytic leukemia.

The genes are TRBV9 and TRBJ2-1; 10 nucleotides agree with TRBD1. The CDR3 runs 18 residues. Germline V gene data show CDR1 as SGDLS and CDR2 as YYNGEE. With 0 bases clipped from V and 9 bases from J, the junction kept 15 bases outside the gene matches. The CDR3 sequence is CASSVVTRAGTGVTEQFF. CDR3 sequence (DNA): TGTGCCAGCAGCGTAGTTACCAGGGCCGGGACAGGGGTAACTGAGCAGTTCTTC.

V and J are TRBV7-9 and TRBJ1-4; maybe TRBD1 (5 bases). Germline loops: CDR1 SEHNR, CDR2 FQNEAQ (reference sequence). V dropped 11 bases and J dropped 2 bases, with 18 bases sitting between them. The CDR3 spans 15 residues. In DNA form, the CDR3 reads TGTGCCTCTGGGTTCGGGGCTGGGACTAATGAAAAACTGTTTTTT. Protein product: CASGFGAGTNEKLFF.

The V gene is TRBV6-1, the J gene TRBJ2-3; 9 bases fit TRBD2. J lost 4 bases, V lost 3 bases, and 5 bases had no gene match. The CDR3 is 15 residues long. CDR1 and CDR2 (germline): MNHNS, SASEGT. CDR3 nucleotide sequence: TGTGCCAGCAGTGATAGCGGGAGTGGCGCAGATACGCAGTATTTT. Translating it yields CASSDSGSGADTQYF.

The chain recombines TRBV7-2 with TRBJ1-1; D is unresolved. Germline CDR1 reads SGHTA; CDR2 reads FQGNSA. V lost 4 bases to trimming and J lost 3 bases, with 9 bases between them. This CDR3 spans 13 amino acids. The DNA for the CDR3 is TGTGCCAGCAGCTATCAGCGCTACACTGAAGCTTTCTTT. Amino acid sequence: CASSYQRYTEAFF.

This sequence joins TRBV5-6 and TRBJ2-1, with D unclear. The germline CDR1 and CDR2 sequences are SGHDT and YYEEEE. There are 12 residues in the CDR3. V lost 0 bases and J lost 9, with 7 bases in between. The CDR3 reads CASSLAPSEQFF. The CDR3 DNA reads as TGTGCCAGCAGCTTGGCCCCGAGTGAGCAGTTCTTC.

This clone turned up a few times. J is TRBJ1-2 and V is TRBV6-1; D unclear. The CDR3 sequence is 15 residues long. Trimming removed 2 bases from V and 8 bases from J, with 18 bases in between. Germline loops: CDR1 MNHNS, CDR2 SASEGT. CDR3 sequence: CASSETGRAGRGYTF. CDR3 coding DNA: TGTGCCAGCAGTGAAACTGGGAGGGCAGGTAGGGGCTACACCTTC.

This chain joins TRBV6-5 and TRBJ2-7; D uncertain. The germline V gene has CDR1 MNHEY and CDR2 SVGAGI. The CDR3 spans 14 residues. Trimming took off 2 bases at V and 3 bases at J, with 11 bases between the two ends. CDR3 sequence (DNA): TGTGCCAGCAGTTACCTGGGATCCAACTACGAGCAGTACTTC. This codes for CASSYLGSNYEQYF.

The chain uses TRBV6-1 and TRBJ2-7; D not certain. The CDR3 runs to 15 residues. Germline-derived CDR1 and CDR2 are MNHNS and SASEGT. V was clipped by 6 bases and J by 4 bases, with 19 bases between them. CDR3 coding DNA: TGTGCCAGCAGCTCCGGGTTCTCTTCCGGATACGAGCAGTACTTC. Its translation: CASSSGFSSGYEQYF.